One sample yielded the 18 T cell receptor beta chains listed below, sequenced in a study of cytomegalovirus exposure and HLA in healthy donors. In the PCR, 60 Vbeta and 13 Jbeta primers were used. Measured with immunoSEQ multiplex PCR; TCRdb has only the in-frame clones, and not every one. The sample holds more than 100,000 clones, 60% to 85% seen once. Sequenced: PBMCs. These receptors all stem from a middle-aged man in good health and CMV-seropositive.

The chain has TRBV6-5 and TRBJ1-2; the D gene is possibly TRBD1 (6 bases). Trimming stripped 5 bases from V and 4 bases from J, with 14 bases between. Germline V gene sequence: CDR1 MNHEY, CDR2 SVGAGI. There are 14 residues in the CDR3. The CDR3 loop is CASSQDSVLYGYTF. DNA of the CDR3: TGTGCCAGCAGTCAGGACAGCGTACTCTATGGCTACACCTTC.

The rearrangement joins TRBV5-1 to TRBJ2-7, with D possibly matching TRBD2 (6 bases). The CDR3 totals 14 residues. The V and J ends lost 4 bases and 2 bases respectively, with 13 bases between them. The germline gives CDR1 SGHRS, CDR2 YFSETQ. CDR3 residues: CASSAGFFAYEQYF. In nucleotides, the CDR3 is TGCGCCAGCAGCGCGGGGTTCTTTGCCTACGAGCAGTACTTC.

The genes are TRBV28 and TRBJ2-1, with D possibly being TRBD2 (5 bases). V lost 2 bases and J lost 5, with 16 bases in between. The V gene's germline CDR1 is MDHEN and CDR2 SYDVKM. This CDR3 contains 16 residues. The CDR3 spells CASSLIGSPGHNEQFF. The CDR3 DNA sequence: TGTGCCAGCAGTTTAATTGGGAGCCCGGGCCACAATGAGCAGTTCTTC. The full variable domain, with the rest looked up from reference TRBV28 and TRBJ2-1, is DVKVTQSSRYLVKRTGEKVFLECVQDMDHENMFWYRQDPGLGLRLIYFSYDVKMKEKGDIPEGYSVSREKKERFSLILESASTNQTSMYLCASSLIGSPGHNEQFFGPGTRLTVL.

This chain uses TRBV30 with TRBJ2-7; TRBD1 is a possible D gene (6 bases). Per the germline V gene, CDR1 is GTSNPN and CDR2 is SVGIG (reference sequence). V shed 0 bases and J shed 3 bases, with 9 bases lying between them. The CDR3 runs 13 residues. The CDR3 loop reads CAWSVRGIYEQYF. The CDR3 nucleotides are TGTGCCTGGAGTGTAAGGGGGATCTACGAGCAGTACTTC.

The gene calls are TRBV18 and TRBJ2-7; 7 nucleotides agree with TRBD1. This CDR3 spans 18 amino acids. With 3 bases clipped from V and 5 bases from J, the junction kept 19 bases outside the gene matches. Germline V gene data show CDR1 as KGHSH and CDR2 as LQKENI. In DNA form, the CDR3 reads TGTGCCAGCTCACCCCTTCGCCGACAGGGTGACATTGCTCACGAGCAGTACTTC. It translates to CASSPLRRQGDIAHEQYF.

This clone is a singleton in its sample. The chain joins TRBV27 to TRBJ2-2; 12 nucleotides align to TRBD2. CDR3 length: 18 residues. Germline CDR1 is MNHEY and CDR2 is SMNVEV (reference sequence). V lost 6 bases and J lost 7; bases outside the gene matches: 15. The CDR3 DNA reads TGTGCCAGCAGCCCTAAACCTAGACTAGCGGGAGTGGTCGGGGAGCTGTTTTTT. Encoded protein: CASSPKPRLAGVVGELFF.

The genes are TRBV7-9 and TRBJ2-3; D is perhaps TRBD2 (6 bases). Trimming shortened V by 4 bases and J by 1 base, and 9 bases separated the two germline ends. The germline V gene encodes CDR1 SEHNR and CDR2 FQNEAQ (reference sequence). The CDR3 covers 14 residues. The CDR3: CASSSGLGTDTQYF. The CDR3 region has the DNA TGTGCCAGCAGCTCGGGACTTGGCACAGATACGCAGTATTTT.

The chain links TRBV28 to TRBJ2-5; D is perhaps TRBD1 (6 bases). V was clipped by 6 bases and J by 1 base, with 9 bases between them. CDR3 size: 13 residues. The germline V gene has CDR1 MDHEN and CDR2 SYDVKM. The chain's CDR3 is CASSLDSQETQYF. Written as DNA, the CDR3 is TGTGCCAGCAGCTTGGACAGCCAAGAGACCCAGTACTTC.

V usage is TRBV7-9 and J usage is TRBJ2-7; 12 bases agree with TRBD2. Germline CDR1 is SEHNR and CDR2 is FQNEAQ (reference sequence). Trimming cost V 7 bases and J 3 bases; bases outside gene matches: 4. This CDR3 is built from 14 residues. The CDR3 nucleotides are TGTGCCAGCAAGCCGGGACTAGCGGGCTACGAGCAGTACTTC. This codes for CASKPGLAGYEQYF. Full variable domain (outside the CDR3, taken from reference TRBV7-9 and TRBJ2-7): DTGVSQNPRHKITKRGQNVTFRCDPISEHNRLYWYRQTLGQGPEFLTYFQNEAQLEKSRLLSDRFSAERPKGSFSTLEIQRTEQGDSAMYLCASKPGLAGYEQYFGPGTRLTVT.

The J gene is TRBJ2-3, the V gene TRBV28, with D unresolved. Germline V lookup: CDR1 MDHEN, CDR2 SYDVKM. Trimming took off 3 bases at V and 4 bases at J, with 14 bases between the two ends. This CDR3 has 15 residues. The CDR3 is CASSFVSARADTQYF. In DNA, the CDR3 is TGTGCCAGCAGTTTTGTTTCTGCCCGGGCAGATACGCAGTATTTT.

The sample holds a few counts of this clone. This chain connects TRBV6-5 to TRBJ2-2, with 7 bases aligning to TRBD2. There are 14 residues in the CDR3. CDR1 is MNHEY and CDR2 is SVGAGI in the germline V gene. With V trimmed by 6 bases and J by 4 bases, 5 bases remained unmatched. The CDR3 DNA reads as TGTGCCAGCAGGCGACTAGCTACCACCGGGGAGCTGTTTTTT. This encodes CASRRLATTGELFF.

The chain has TRBV6-4 and TRBJ2-4, with D perhaps matching TRBD1 (6 bases). The CDR3 runs to 15 residues. Trimming pared 6 bases from V and 2 bases from J, leaving 14 bases between. Germline CDR1 MRHNA, CDR2 SNTAGT. The CDR3 here is CASRSVGGPKNIQYF. Here the CDR3 DNA reads TGTGCCAGCAGGTCTGTAGGGGGACCCAAAAACATTCAGTACTTC.

The genes are TRBV5-6 and TRBJ2-5; 7 positions agree with TRBD2. CDR3 size: 13 residues. The V segment lost 5 bases and the J segment 11 bases; nucleotides outside the gene matches: 12. CDR1 and CDR2 (germline): SGHDT, YYEEEE. Here the CDR3 DNA reads TGTGCCAGCAGTTCGGGAGGCCTCGGGGAGCAGTACTTC. It encodes CASSSGGLGEQYF.

The chain combines TRBV4-2 with TRBJ2-2, with 11 bases identical to TRBD2. The CDR3 spans 21 residues. Germline CDR1 and CDR2: LGHNA and YNFKEQ. J gave up 4 bases and V 1 base, and 17 bases lay outside the gene matches. The CDR3 nucleotides read TGTGCCAGCAGCCAAGCCCCCGTCGGGGTAGCGGGAGGGTTTACCACCGGGGAGCTGTTTTTT. Its translation: CASSQAPVGVAGGFTTGELFF.

V is TRBV13 and J is TRBJ1-1; D possibly corresponds to TRBD1 (6 bases). The CDR3 totals 15 residues. Trimming took off 3 bases at V and 1 base at J, with 12 bases between the two ends. The germline gives CDR1 PRHDT, CDR2 FYEKMQ (reference sequence). The CDR3 bases are TGTGCCAGCAGCTTCACTATGACAGGGAACACTGAAGCTTTCTTT. Its protein product is CASSFTMTGNTEAFF.

This clone was counted between two and nine times. The CDR3 bases are TGTGCTAGTGGTTTAGGAAGGACTAGCGCTCTTCTTACCCGATTCCATAAAGAGACCCAGTACTTC. It translates to CASGLGRTSALLTRFHKETQYF. The rearrangement uses TRBV12-5 and TRBJ2-5; 9 bases are shared with TRBD2. This CDR3 comprises 22 residues. After removal of 3 bases from V and 3 bases from J, the junction contained 26 bases not matched to a gene. Per the germline V gene, CDR1 is LGHNT and CDR2 is FRNRAP.

V and J are TRBV5-1 and TRBJ1-2, with a possible D match to TRBD1 (6 bases). Germline CDR1 and CDR2: SGHRS and YFSETQ. Trimming took off 3 bases at V and 0 bases at J, with 9 bases between the two ends. This CDR3 spans 14 amino acids. The CDR3 sequence: CASSSDSSNYGYTF. The CDR3 DNA sequence: TGCGCCAGCAGCTCGGACAGCTCTAACTATGGCTACACCTTC.

This clone was recorded a few times. The V call is TRBV28, the J call TRBJ2-1; D is undetermined. V was cut by 4 bases and J by 3 bases, with 10 bases left in between. The CDR3 is made up of 14 amino acids. Germline CDR1 reads MDHEN; CDR2 reads SYDVKM. This chain's CDR3 is CASSSAAGYNEQFF. DNA of the CDR3: TGTGCCAGCAGTTCCGCTGCAGGCTACAATGAGCAGTTCTTC.